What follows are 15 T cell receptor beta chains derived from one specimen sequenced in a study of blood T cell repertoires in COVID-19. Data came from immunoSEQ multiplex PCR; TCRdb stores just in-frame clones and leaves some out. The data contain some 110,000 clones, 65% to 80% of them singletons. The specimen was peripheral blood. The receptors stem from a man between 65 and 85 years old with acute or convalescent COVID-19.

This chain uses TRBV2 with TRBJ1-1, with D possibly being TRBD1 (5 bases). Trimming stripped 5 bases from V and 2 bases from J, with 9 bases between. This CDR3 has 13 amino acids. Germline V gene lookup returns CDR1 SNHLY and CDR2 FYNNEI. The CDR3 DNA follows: TGTGCCAGCAGTCTACAGGTTAACACTGAAGCTTTCTTT. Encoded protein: CASSLQVNTEAFF.

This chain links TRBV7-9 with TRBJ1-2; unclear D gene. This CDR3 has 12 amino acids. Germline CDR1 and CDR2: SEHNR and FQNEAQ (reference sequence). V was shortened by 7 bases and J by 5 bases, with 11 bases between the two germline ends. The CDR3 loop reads CASTGLGYGYTF. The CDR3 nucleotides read TGTGCCAGCACCGGACTGGGGTATGGCTACACCTTC.

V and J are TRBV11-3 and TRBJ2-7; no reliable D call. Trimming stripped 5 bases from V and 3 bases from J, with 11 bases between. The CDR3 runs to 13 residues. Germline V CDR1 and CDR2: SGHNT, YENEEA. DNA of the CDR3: TGTGCCAGCAGCAAGACGTCGGGCTACGAGCAGTACTTC. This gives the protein CASSKTSGYEQYF.

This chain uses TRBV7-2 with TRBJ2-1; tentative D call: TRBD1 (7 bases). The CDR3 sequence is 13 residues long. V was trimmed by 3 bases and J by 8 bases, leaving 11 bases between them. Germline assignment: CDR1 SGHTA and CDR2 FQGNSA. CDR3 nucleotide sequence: TGTGCCAGCAGCTTTGACAGGGACTATGAGCAGTTCTTC. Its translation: CASSFDRDYEQFF.

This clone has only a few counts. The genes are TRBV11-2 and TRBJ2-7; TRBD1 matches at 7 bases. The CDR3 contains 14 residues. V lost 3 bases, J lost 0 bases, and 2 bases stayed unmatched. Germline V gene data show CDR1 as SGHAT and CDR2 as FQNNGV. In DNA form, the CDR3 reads TGTGCCAGCAGCTTCGGGACAGCCTCCTACGAGCAGTACTTC. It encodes CASSFGTASYEQYF.

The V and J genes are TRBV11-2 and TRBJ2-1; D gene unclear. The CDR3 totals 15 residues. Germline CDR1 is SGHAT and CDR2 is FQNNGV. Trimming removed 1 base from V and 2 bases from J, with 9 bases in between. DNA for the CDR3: TGTGCCAGCAGCTTAGGGCCTTCTCCCTACAATGAGCAGTTCTTC. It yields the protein CASSLGPSPYNEQFF.

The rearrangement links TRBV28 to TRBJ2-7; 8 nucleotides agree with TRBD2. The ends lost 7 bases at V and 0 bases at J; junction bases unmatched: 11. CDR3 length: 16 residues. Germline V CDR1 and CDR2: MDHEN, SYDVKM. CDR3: CASNPLRLASSYEQYF. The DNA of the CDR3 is TGTGCCAGCAACCCCTTACGACTAGCGAGCTCCTACGAGCAGTACTTC.

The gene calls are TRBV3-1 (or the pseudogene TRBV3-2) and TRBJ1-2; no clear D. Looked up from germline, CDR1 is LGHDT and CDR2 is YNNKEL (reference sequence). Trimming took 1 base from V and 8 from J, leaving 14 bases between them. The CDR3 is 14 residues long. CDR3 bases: TGTGCCAGCAGCCAAGGGGCAGCAGAAGGCGGCTACACCTTC. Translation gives CASSQGAAEGGYTF.

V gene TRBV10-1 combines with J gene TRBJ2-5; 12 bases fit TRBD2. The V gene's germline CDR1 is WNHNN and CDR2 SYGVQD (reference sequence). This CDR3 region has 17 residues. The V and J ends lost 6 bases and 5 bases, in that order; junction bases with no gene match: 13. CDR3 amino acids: CASSRLAGGNSKETQYF. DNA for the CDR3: TGCGCCAGCAGCCGGCTAGCGGGGGGGAACTCCAAGGAGACCCAGTACTTC.

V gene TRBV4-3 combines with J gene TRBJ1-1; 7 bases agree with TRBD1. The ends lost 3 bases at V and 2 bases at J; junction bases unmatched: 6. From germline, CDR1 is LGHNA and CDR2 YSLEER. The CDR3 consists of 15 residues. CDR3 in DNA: TGCGCCAGCAGCCAGGCCGCAGGGGGAAACACTGAAGCTTTCTTT. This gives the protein CASSQAAGGNTEAFF.

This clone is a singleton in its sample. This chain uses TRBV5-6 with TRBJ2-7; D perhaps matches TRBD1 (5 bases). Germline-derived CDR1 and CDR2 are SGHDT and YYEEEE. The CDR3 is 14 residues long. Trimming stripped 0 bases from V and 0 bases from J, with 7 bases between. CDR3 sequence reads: CASSLVDSSYEQYF. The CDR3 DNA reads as TGTGCCAGCAGCTTGGTTGACAGCTCCTACGAGCAGTACTTC.

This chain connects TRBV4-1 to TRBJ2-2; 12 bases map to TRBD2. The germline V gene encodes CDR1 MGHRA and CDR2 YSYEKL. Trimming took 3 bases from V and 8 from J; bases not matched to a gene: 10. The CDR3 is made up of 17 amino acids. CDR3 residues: CASSHPRTSGKAGELFF. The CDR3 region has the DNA TGCGCCAGCAGCCACCCCCGGACTAGCGGGAAGGCGGGGGAGCTGTTTTTT.

CDR3 in amino acids: CASSLERGGPYEQYF. CDR3 in DNA: TGTGCCAGCAGCTTAGAGCGGGGGGGCCCGTACGAGCAGTACTTC. The chain combines TRBV7-2 with TRBJ2-7, with 10 nucleotides matching TRBD2. The V and J ends lost 1 base and 4 bases, in that order; junction bases with no gene match: 4. The CDR3 loop spans 15 amino acids. Per germline, CDR1 SGHTA and CDR2 FQGNSA.

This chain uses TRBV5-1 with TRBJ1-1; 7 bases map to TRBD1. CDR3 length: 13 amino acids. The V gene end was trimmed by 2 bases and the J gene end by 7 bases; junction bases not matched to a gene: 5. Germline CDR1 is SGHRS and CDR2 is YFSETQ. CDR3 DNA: TGCGCCAGCAGCTTCTCCCGGGACAGTGAAGCTTTCTTT. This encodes CASSFSRDSEAFF.

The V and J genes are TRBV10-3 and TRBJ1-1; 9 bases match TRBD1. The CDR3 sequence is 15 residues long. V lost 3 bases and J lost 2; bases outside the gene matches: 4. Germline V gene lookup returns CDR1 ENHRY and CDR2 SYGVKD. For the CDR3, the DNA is TGTGCCATCAGTGAAGGGACAGGGAGAAACACTGAAGCTTTCTTT. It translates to CAISEGTGRNTEAFF.